This TCR beta chain was obtained from a study of cytomegalovirus exposure and HLA in healthy donors (dated by TCRdb to between 2016 and 2019). A note on the overall study: According to an earlier analysis of around 600 of the donors, 200 million or so T cells yielded 95 million to 140 million unique TCR beta sequences and approximately 300 Gb of sequence data. Roughly 300 gigabases of sequencing data and approximately 93 million unique TCR sequences were included in an early release covering roughly 600 HLA-typed donors. Among the roughly 380 genotyped donors, roughly 80% belonged to the genetic ancestry cluster associated with self-reported Caucasian donors. The aim of the study was to test whether cataloging public T cell receptors could identify signatures of past pathogen exposure. The study profiled the T cell repertoires of about 640 subjects by immunosequencing and related them to cytomegalovirus serostatus. Along with the roughly 700-subject first cohort, a separate validation cohort of over a hundred different subjects was used. High-throughput TCR immunosequencing, statistical association of individual TCRs with disease status, and machine learning were combined to predict cytomegalovirus infection status. A later analysis re-analyzed previously published TCR beta repertoires from 550 to 700 donors and added high-resolution HLA genotyping to study TCR occurrence patterns. In the later analysis, no new phenotypic data were used to find candidate immune exposures; instead, reliance was placed on TCR beta sequences and their occurrence across donors. An earlier analysis of approximately 630 of the donors applied high-throughput TCR beta sequencing to assess whether each TCR beta V gene segment acted as functional or pseudogenic. Donor age, sex, ethnicity and CMV serostatus were compiled alongside the repertoire data. A later genetic analysis took genome-wide SNP genotypes for about 65% of the 666 donors and used that subset as a discovery cohort. Every repertoire in the discovery cohort had been generated on one and the same sequencing platform. HLA typing included class I and class II loci at four-digit resolution. Typing coverage differed by locus: A, B, C, DRB1 and DQB1 were typed in about 629-640 donors, DQA1 in roughly 510, DPA1 in 600 to 610, and DPB1 in around 490. A handful of DR-DQ haplotypes were handled as single units for association and clustering because linkage in the cohort was strong. Among a few hundred genotyped donors of the cohort, an average of approximately 240,000 unique TCR beta nucleotide sequences were sequenced per donor, around 20% of them non-productive.

CDR1 is given as SGHNT and CDR2 as YYREEE, both from the germline V gene (reference sequence). Trimming leaves V shorter by 0 bases and J shorter by 2 bases, with the junction holding 6 bases beyond the gene matches. Including the terminal cysteine and phenylalanine, the CDR3 comprises 17 residues. Just the 51-base CDR3 DNA is kept, in frame starting at base 1. Turning to this clone: What this receptor recognizes is not known. No per-base quality is available; no much larger clone lies one base away.

The research as a whole found: It was suggested by the authors that the approach could potentially be generalized to other disease states and immunological phenotypes. Specific HLA alleles were associated with 15,000 to 20,000 TCR beta sequences at a false discovery rate of 0.05 in a later analysis. A cluster of highly shared sequence variants was judged likely to be a technical artifact of the sequencing pipeline. The only immune exposure information available for the cohort was CMV serostatus. This cohort had only TCR beta chains sequenced, and the lack of alpha or paired-chain data limited which features could be detected. A further reported finding was that TCR beta sequences accurately predicted the HLA-A and HLA-B alleles for most subjects in the first cohort. A total of around 150 TCR beta chains were listed by the study as associated with cytomegalovirus. When HLA alleles, especially DR and DQ, strongly co-occurred, attributing TCR associations to individual alleles was difficult. According to a later analysis, TCR association rates differed among HLA loci, with DRB1 alleles showing the most associated TCRs and HLA-C alleles showing the fewest. Correlated functional status among segregating V segments might reflect linkage disequilibrium, but an unknown experimental factor could not be ruled out. The classifier was reported to diagnose cytomegalovirus status with high specificity and sensitivity in both the original and validation cohorts. In a later analysis, HLA-associated TCR beta chains showed more clonal expansion and lower generation probabilities than non-associated chains that were equally common. Because counts were too low, roughly 17 rarely observed V segments, including chromosome 9 orphons, were left out of the earlier analysis of a few hundred of the donors. Because HLA typing was missing for some donors at each locus, association tests included only the typed subset. Roughly uniform sequencing depth across donors was assumed in presence/absence analyses, although this assumption may not hold. A later analysis reported that several top co-occurrence clusters appeared linked to parvovirus B19, influenza, CMV and Epstein-Barr virus. Across donors, most TCR sequences were observed very rarely, whereas some public TCRs were present in many individuals. A few of the identified cytomegalovirus-associated TCR beta chains were confirmed in vitro to be specific for cytomegalovirus antigens. In an earlier analysis of 500 to 650 of the donors, most TCR beta V segments appeared in productive rearrangements about 87% or about 30% of the time, broadly matching IMGT annotations. A later genetic analysis associated a missense DCLRE1C variant with V-gene and J-gene trimming of TCR beta chains, and an independent cohort replicated the association. Some IMGT-functional V segments, including TRBV6-2 and TRBV6-3, could not be distinguished by the 87-base-pair reads and were therefore excluded. Most CMV-associated TCR beta chains appeared to be HLA-restricted in a later analysis, and the HLA associations seemed to be driven largely by CMV exposure. According to a later genetic analysis, donors in an Asian-associated ancestry cluster had fewer N-insertions in productive TCRs than the approximately 710-donor mean.

The cohort comprised under 700 healthy bone marrow donors. At the time of sampling, all cohort members were nominally healthy, though unrecorded immune exposures were likely present. The donor was CMV seronegative and belonged to the group of 352 seronegative cohort members. A peripheral blood sample was collected from each donor, and TCR beta sequencing was performed on peripheral blood mononuclear cells. Genomic DNA was extracted from the blood cell samples with the Qiagen DNeasy Blood Extraction Kit. To prepare the library, the immunoSEQ multiplex PCR assay was applied. A mixture of 60 forward primers for TCR Vbeta segments and 13 reverse primers for TCR Jbeta segments was used in the multiplex PCR. The CDR3 region of rearranged TCR beta genes was amplified from genomic DNA by a multiplex PCR assay. On the Illumina HiSeq System, the amplified TCR beta libraries were sequenced as 87-base-pair reads. The study's processing was this. In a later analysis, about 80 million unique TCR beta chains were counted across the roughly 610 repertoires, and about 9.9 million of these chains were shared by at least two donors. To remove PCR and sequencing errors, raw reads were error-corrected and collapsed into unique sequences using a nearest-neighbor algorithm that merged closely related sequences. V, D and J gene segments were assigned by aligning CDR3 sequences to IMGT reference sequences. For a sequence to be retained, a match of at least six nucleotides was required to both a V gene segment and a J gene segment. Rearrangements were called productive when the CDR3 lacked stop codons and stayed in frame with V and J; all others were non-productive. CDR3 was defined by IMGT convention, running from the second conserved V-encoded cysteine to the conserved J-encoded phenylalanine. Sequences without an unambiguous match to a single V gene segment were excluded from the earlier analysis of several hundred of the donors. In an earlier analysis of several hundred of the donors, V segments were called functional above 56.7% productive rearrangements and were called segregating when the between-donor standard deviation exceeded 5%. A statistical classification framework was built to diagnose cytomegalovirus status from the catalog of TCR beta chain sequences. In a later analysis, V and J genes were assigned by comparing TCR nucleotide sequences against IMGT/GENE-DB human TR gene sequences. In a later analysis, CDR3 sequences and most-parsimonious VDJ recombination scenarios were assigned using the TCRdist pipeline. In a later analysis, every TCR beta chain was defined by the combination of its CDR3 amino acid sequence and its V-gene family, and reads without a unique V-gene family were dropped. As a way to deal with suspected cross-contamination and a sequencing artifact, a later analysis dropped 450 to 600 nucleotide sequences that were highly shared and had low generation probability. A later analysis calculated a clonal expansion index for each public chain from normalized within-repertoire ranks of inferred template counts. In a later analysis, generation probabilities were computed with a VDJ recombination model fitted to out-of-frame rearrangements, and the resulting probabilities were checked against IGoR. In a later analysis, TCR-TCR, TCR-HLA and TCR-CMV co-occurrence was scored with hypergeometric tests, and a repertoire-size bias correction was applied to TCR pairs. A later analysis estimated false discovery rates by permuting HLA or CMV assignments 20 times. In a later analysis, co-occurring TCRs were grouped with DBSCAN, and TCRdist sequence similarity was added when clustering was performed within HLA-allele-positive subsets. Co-occurrence clustering excluded repertoires with fewer than 30,000 or more than 120,000 public chains, plus five with anomalous nucleotide sharing. The clones in this table, taken by TCRdb from immuneACCESS, are in-frame only. Not every clone is retained; where verified, under half of the shortfall comes from an unresolved V gene, and the cause of the rest is unknown. From that table come the V and J calls and clone size; the DNA was used to work out D and trimming. Present in this sample are about 130,000 clones, about 80% of which were seen just once. The ten largest clones take up 1% of the sample.

The receptor comes from a man in his forties in good health and CMV-seronegative. This chain is built from TRBV5-4 and TRBJ2-1; 9 middle bases align to TRBD2. Material for sequencing was PBMCs. The nucleotide sequence reads TGTGCCAGCAGCTTGGGCCAGCGGGGGGCAACCTACAATGAGCAGTTCTTC. This sequence encodes CASSLGQRGATYNEQFF.